This T cell receptor (beta chain) appears in the sequencing data of a study of T cells in Graves' hyperthyroidism and ophthalmopathy. V gave up 6 bases and J gave up 3 bases, with 16 bases separating them. Germline CDR1 SGHDT, CDR2 YYEEEE. CDR3 length: 14 amino acids. The investigators amplified TCR beta CDR3 regions from RNA transcripts. Using the HTBI primer set, a first-round RT-PCR was run on the TCR CDR3. TCRdb analysed the multiplex PCR reads with MiXCR anew, one entry per CDR3 protein. The table has about 570,000 distinct CDR3 sequences, approximately 15% seen once. This TCR came from a woman aged 40 to 49 with Graves' hyperthyroidism. The chain recombines TRBV5-6 with TRBJ2-7; the D is unclear. Material: blood. CDR3 region: CASNDHREVYEQYF. The CDR3 nucleotides read TGTGCCAGCAATGATCACAGAGAAGTCTACGAGCAGTACTTC. Full variable domain (outside the CDR3, taken from reference TRBV5-6 and TRBJ2-7): DAGVTQSPTHLIKTRGQQVTLRCSPKSGHDTVSWYQQALGQGPQFIFQYYEEEERQRGNFPDRFSGHQFPNYSSELNVNALLLGDSALYLCASNDHREVYEQYFGPGTRLTVT.